Listed here are 9 T cell receptor beta chains from one sample, sequenced in a study of shared clonotypes between healthy human individuals (dated by TCRdb to the early 2020s). Library preparation was by the immunoSEQ multiplex PCR assay. Sourced from immuneACCESS, this table was stored by TCRdb with only in-frame sequences that have V and J called. A share of the clones is absent; for the studies checked, an unresolved V gene accounts for under half, and the remainder has no known explanation. The sample table holds about a million clones, of which approximately 80% were seen once. The ten largest clones add up to 0.7% to 0.95% of the sample. The sample taken for sequencing was memory CD4+ T cells from PBMCs. According to the study, the label for this sample's cell subset or site signals: CD45RA-negative fraction. These receptors were obtained from a man between 18 and 35 years old in good health. Some clones in this sample may be carry-over from other donors' samples.

The rearrangement uses TRBV19 and TRBJ1-5, with D perhaps TRBD1 (5 bases). This CDR3 region has 16 residues. Between the trimmed V and J ends, which lost 4 bases and 1 base, there was a span of 14 bases. Looked up from germline, CDR1 is LNHDA and CDR2 is SQIVND (reference sequence). CDR3 in amino acids: CASSTHYRKSNQPQHF. The DNA for the CDR3 is TGTGCCAGTAGTACTCACTACAGGAAAAGCAATCAGCCCCAGCATTTT.

V usage is TRBV7-8 and J usage is TRBJ2-7; D possibly corresponds to TRBD1 (6 bases). The germline CDR1 and CDR2 sequences are SGHVS and FQNEAQ. V was trimmed by 4 bases and J by 0 bases, leaving 10 bases between them. The CDR3 consists of 14 residues. The CDR3 region has the DNA TGTGCCAGCAGCTCACAGGGCCCCTCCTACGAGCAGTACTTC. Encoded protein: CASSSQGPSYEQYF.

This chain joins TRBV10-2 and TRBJ1-4, with D tentatively TRBD1 (6 bases). The germline CDR1 and CDR2 sequences are WSHSY and SAAADI. The CDR3 consists of 14 residues. Trimming removed 7 bases from V and 7 bases from J, with 16 bases in between. CDR3 in amino acids: CASTQQGPAEKLFF. The CDR3 nucleotides are TGCGCCAGCACCCAACAGGGCCCAGCTGAAAAACTGTTTTTT.

The rearrangement uses TRBV4-1 and TRBJ1-1; no definite D call. The CDR3 runs to 14 residues. CDR1 and CDR2 (germline): MGHRA, YSYEKL. V lost 8 bases and J lost 0, with 13 bases in between. The CDR3 region has the DNA TGCGCCAGCGTAGGCAGACCCATGAACACTGAAGCTTTCTTT. Its translation is CASVGRPMNTEAFF.

V usage is TRBV30 and J usage is TRBJ1-1, with 7 bases fitting TRBD1. The CDR3 sequence is 10 residues long. CDR1 and CDR2 (germline): GTSNPN, SVGIG (reference sequence). The J segment lost 11 bases and the V segment lost 4 bases, leaving 4 bases of the junction unmatched. CDR3 in amino acids: CAWIQGVAFF. CDR3 DNA: TGTGCCTGGATCCAGGGGGTTGCTTTCTTT. Drawing the rest from reference TRBV30 and TRBJ1-1, the complete variable domain is SQTIHQWPATLVQPVGSPLSLECTVEGTSNPNLYWYRQAAGRGLQLLFYSVGIGQISSEVPQNLSASRPQDRQFILSSKKLLLSDSGFYLCAWIQGVAFFGQGTRLTVV.

The V and J genes are TRBV7-3 and TRBJ1-1; D is possibly TRBD1 (5 bases). Germline assignment: CDR1 SGHTA and CDR2 FQGTGA. Trimming took off 5 bases at V and 6 bases at J, with 16 bases between the two ends. This CDR3 is built from 14 residues. CDR3 amino acids: CASSAAGFMAEAFF. In DNA, the CDR3 is TGTGCCAGCAGCGCGGCAGGGTTTATGGCTGAAGCTTTCTTT. Full variable domain (missing parts from reference TRBV7-3 and TRBJ1-1): GAGVSQTPSNKVTEKGKYVELRCDPISGHTALYWYRQSLGQGPEFLIYFQGTGAADDSGLPNDRFFAVRPEGSVSTLKIQRTERGDSAVYLCASSAAGFMAEAFFGQGTRLTVV.

This chain joins TRBV6-5 and TRBJ2-5, with D possibly TRBD2 on 7 matching bases. Germline CDR1 and CDR2: MNHEY and SVGAGI. The CDR3 is made up of 15 amino acids. Trimming shortened V by 5 bases and J by 4 bases, and 17 bases separated the two germline ends. CDR3 in amino acids: CASSNPGGGGETQYF. In nucleotides, the CDR3 is TGTGCCAGCAGTAACCCCGGCGGGGGCGGAGAGACCCAGTACTTC.

The chain is built from TRBV7-2 and TRBJ1-2; the D is unclear. V lost 6 bases, J lost 0 bases, and 17 bases lay in between. This CDR3 has 16 amino acids. Germline CDR1 SGHTA, CDR2 FQGNSA. The CDR3, as DNA: TGTGCCAGCAGACCACCCCTCCAGCGACCTAACTATGGCTACACCTTC. It specifies CASRPPLQRPNYGYTF. Full variable domain (missing parts from reference TRBV7-2 and TRBJ1-2): GAGVSQSPSNKVTEKGKDVELRCDPISGHTALYWYRQSLGQGLEFLIYFQGNSAPDKSGLPSDRFSAERTGGSVSTLTIQRTQQEDSAVYLCASRPPLQRPNYGYTFGSGTRLTVV.

This clone was recorded a few times. The J gene is TRBJ2-7, the V gene TRBV4-1; 15 positions match TRBD2. The V gene's germline CDR1 is MGHRA and CDR2 YSYEKL. The V segment lost 0 bases and the J segment 3 bases; nucleotides outside the gene matches: 15. This CDR3 has 21 residues. The CDR3 region is CASSQEVTAGGTSGRLYEQYF. In DNA, the CDR3 is TGCGCCAGCAGCCAAGAGGTCACAGCGGGCGGGACTAGCGGGAGGCTCTACGAGCAGTACTTC.